This paragraph covers one T cell receptor (beta chain) sequence. What it recognizes is unknown. This specimen belongs to a study of T-cell reconstitution after alpha-beta-depleted transplantation in children. Germline CDR1 and CDR2: SGHRS and YFSETQ. V was trimmed by 5 bases and J by 4 bases, leaving 15 bases between them. This CDR3 contains 14 residues. Study-level results: T cells produced anew were the main source of T-cell counts and diversity one year after transplant.

Unique molecular identifiers tagged the TCRbeta library. TCRdb re-analysed the PCR reads in MiXCR, keeping a single row per CDR3 protein. The table lists hundreds of thousands of distinct CDR3 sequences, under 20% of them singletons, with approximately 4.5% in the top ten. The source was PBMCs, mostly from graft donor cells, collected 360 days after TCRalphabeta/CD19-depleted stem cell transplant. This clonotype was sampled from a male patient younger than 18 who had a stem cell transplant for acute lymphoblastic leukemia, so the T cells may come from the graft donor. V usage is TRBV5-1 and J usage is TRBJ2-5; D is possibly TRBD1 (7 bases). CDR3 region: CASSVRGERETQYF. CDR3 coding DNA: TGCGCCAGCAGTGTCAGGGGGGAGCGAGAGACCCAGTACTTC.